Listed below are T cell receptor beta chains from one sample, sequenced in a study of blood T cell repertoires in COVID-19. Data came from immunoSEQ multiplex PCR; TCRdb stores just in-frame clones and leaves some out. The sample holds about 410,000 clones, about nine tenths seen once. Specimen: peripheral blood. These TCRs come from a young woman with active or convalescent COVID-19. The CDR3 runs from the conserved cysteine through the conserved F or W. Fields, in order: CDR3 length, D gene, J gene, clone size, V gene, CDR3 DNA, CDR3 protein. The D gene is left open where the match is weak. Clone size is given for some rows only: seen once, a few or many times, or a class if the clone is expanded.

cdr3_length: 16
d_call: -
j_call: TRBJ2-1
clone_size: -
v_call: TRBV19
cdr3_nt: TGTGCCAGTAGTATCTACCCCCTGGGAGATAGCACTGAGCAGTTCTTC
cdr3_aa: CASSIYPLGDSTEQFF

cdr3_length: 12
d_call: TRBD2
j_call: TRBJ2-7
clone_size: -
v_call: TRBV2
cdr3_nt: TGTGCCAAGGGACTAGCGGGATTCGAGCAGTACTTC
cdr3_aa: CAKGLAGFEQYF

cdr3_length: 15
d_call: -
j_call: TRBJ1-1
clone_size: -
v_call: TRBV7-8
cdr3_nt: TGTGCCAGCAGCTTAGGACTCTTTCGGGACACTGAAGCTTTCTTT
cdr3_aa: CASSLGLFRDTEAFF

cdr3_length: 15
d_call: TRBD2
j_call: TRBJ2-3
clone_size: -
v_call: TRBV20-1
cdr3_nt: TGCAGTGCTAGTAGCGGGAACACTGTCACAGATACGCAGTATTTT
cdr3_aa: CSASSGNTVTDTQYF

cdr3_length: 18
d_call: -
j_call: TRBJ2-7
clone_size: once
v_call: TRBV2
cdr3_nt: TGTGCCAGCAGAGTCCTCGCTTTCTTACCAGGCGTATCCTACGAGCAGTACTTC
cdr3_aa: CASRVLAFLPGVSYEQYF

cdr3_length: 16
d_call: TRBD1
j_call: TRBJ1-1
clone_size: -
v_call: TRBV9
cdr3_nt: TGTGCCAGCAGCCGCCGGGCAGGGGGACCGAACACTGAAGCTTTCTTT
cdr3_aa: CASSRRAGGPNTEAFF

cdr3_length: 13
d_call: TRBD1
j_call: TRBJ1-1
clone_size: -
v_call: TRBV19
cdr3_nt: TGTGCCAGTACCTCGGACAGGGCTGAGGGGGCTTTCTTT
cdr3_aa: CASTSDRAEGAFF

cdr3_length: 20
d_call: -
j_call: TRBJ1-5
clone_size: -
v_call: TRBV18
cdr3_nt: TGTGCCAGCTCACCATCCCCCGCAGGCGGAGGGAGGTATAGCAATCAGCCCCAGCATTTT
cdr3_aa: CASSPSPAGGGRYSNQPQHF

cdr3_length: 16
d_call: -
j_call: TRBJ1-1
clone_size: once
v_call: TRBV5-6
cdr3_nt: TGTGCCAGCAGCTTGGAGTTAGAAAGTGGGAACACTGAAGCTTTCTTT
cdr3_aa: CASSLELESGNTEAFF

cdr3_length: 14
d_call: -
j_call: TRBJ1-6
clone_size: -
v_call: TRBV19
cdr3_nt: TGTGCCAGTAGCATTCAGGGACTTGAGTCACCCCTCCACTTT
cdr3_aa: CASSIQGLESPLHF

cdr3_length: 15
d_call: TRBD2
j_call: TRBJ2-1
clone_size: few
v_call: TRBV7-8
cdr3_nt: TGTGCCAGCAGCTTCTCAGCGGGGCACTACAATGAGCAGTTCTTC
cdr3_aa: CASSFSAGHYNEQFF

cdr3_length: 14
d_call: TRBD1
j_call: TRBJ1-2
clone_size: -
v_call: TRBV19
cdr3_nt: TGTGCCAGTAGTCCCCGACAGGGTTTTTGGGGCTACACCTTC
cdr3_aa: CASSPRQGFWGYTF

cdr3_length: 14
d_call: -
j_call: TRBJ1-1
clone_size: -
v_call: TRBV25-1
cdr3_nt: TGTGCCAGCAGTCCCAGAAGAGGGAGCACTGAAGCTTTCTTT
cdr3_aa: CASSPRRGSTEAFF

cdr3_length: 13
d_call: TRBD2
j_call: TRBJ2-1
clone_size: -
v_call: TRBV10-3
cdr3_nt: TGTGCCACAGTGCGGGGGGGATACAATGAGCAGTTCTTC
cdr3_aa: CATVRGGYNEQFF

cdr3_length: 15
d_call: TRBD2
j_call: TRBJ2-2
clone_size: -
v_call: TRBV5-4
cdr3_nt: TGTGCCAGCAGGGTGACTAGCGGGAACACCGGGGAGCTGTTTTTT
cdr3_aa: CASRVTSGNTGELFF

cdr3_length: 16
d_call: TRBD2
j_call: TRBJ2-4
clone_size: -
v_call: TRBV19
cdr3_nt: TGTGCCAGTAGTTCCCTGGGACTAGCGGGAGTAAACATTCAGTACTTC
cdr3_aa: CASSSLGLAGVNIQYF

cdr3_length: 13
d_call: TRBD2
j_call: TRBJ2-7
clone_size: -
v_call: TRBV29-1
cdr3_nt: TGCAGCGTTGAAACATTAGCGGGAGACGAGCAGTACTTC
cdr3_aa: CSVETLAGDEQYF

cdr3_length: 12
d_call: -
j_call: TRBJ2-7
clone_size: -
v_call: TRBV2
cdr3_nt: TGTGCCAGCAGACGGACTCCTTACGAGCAGTACTTC
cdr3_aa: CASRRTPYEQYF

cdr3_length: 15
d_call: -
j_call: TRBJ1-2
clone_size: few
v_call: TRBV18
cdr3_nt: TGTGCCAGCTCACCAGAAACCGGGACTTTCTATGGCTACACCTTC
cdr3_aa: CASSPETGTFYGYTF

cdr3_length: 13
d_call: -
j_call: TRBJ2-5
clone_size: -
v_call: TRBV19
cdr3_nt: TGTGCCAGTATTGGGTCAGCGGAAGAGACCCAGTACTTC
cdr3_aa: CASIGSAEETQYF

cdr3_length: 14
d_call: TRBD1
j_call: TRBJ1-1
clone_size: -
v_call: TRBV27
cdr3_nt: TGTGCCAGCCACGAGGGGGCGGTGGGGACTGAAGCTTTCTTT
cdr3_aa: CASHEGAVGTEAFF

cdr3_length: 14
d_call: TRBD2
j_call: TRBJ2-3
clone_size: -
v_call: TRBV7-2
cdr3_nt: TGTGCCAGCAGCTCGGGACTAGCGGGGGCGGAGCAGTATTTT
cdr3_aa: CASSSGLAGAEQYF

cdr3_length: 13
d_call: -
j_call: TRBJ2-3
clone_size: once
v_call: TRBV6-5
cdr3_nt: TGTGCCAGCTGGCGCGGTAGTACAGATACGCAGTATTTT
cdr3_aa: CASWRGSTDTQYF

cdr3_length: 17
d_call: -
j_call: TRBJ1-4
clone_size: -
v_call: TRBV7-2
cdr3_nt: TGTGCCAGCAGCGCGACAGGTTCCAGGTCAACTAATGAAAAACTGTTTTTT
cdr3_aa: CASSATGSRSTNEKLFF

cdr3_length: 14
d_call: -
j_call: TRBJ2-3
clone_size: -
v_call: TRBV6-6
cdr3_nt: TGTGCCAGCAGTTACCGCTTAGCCACAGATACGCAGTATTTT
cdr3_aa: CASSYRLATDTQYF

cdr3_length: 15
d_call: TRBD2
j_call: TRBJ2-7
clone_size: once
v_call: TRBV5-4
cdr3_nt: TGTGCCAGCAGCCCGGGACTAGCGGTAACCTACGAGCAGTACTTC
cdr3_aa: CASSPGLAVTYEQYF

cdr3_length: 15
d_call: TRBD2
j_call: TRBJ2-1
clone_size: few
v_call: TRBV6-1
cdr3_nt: TGTGCCAGCAGTGAATATCTAGCGGGAGACAATGAGCAGTTCTTC
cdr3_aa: CASSEYLAGDNEQFF

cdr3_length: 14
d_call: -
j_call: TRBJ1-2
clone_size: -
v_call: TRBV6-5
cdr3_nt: TGTGCCAGCAGCAGACGGGTGGGGGCCTATGGCTACACCTTC
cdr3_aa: CASSRRVGAYGYTF

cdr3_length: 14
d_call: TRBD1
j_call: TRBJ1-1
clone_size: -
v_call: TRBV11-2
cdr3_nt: TGTGCCAGCAGCTTTGCGCTGACAGGGGGCGAGGCTTTCTTT
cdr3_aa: CASSFALTGGEAFF

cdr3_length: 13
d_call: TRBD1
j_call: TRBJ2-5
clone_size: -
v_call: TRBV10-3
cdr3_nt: TGTGCCGCGCACCGGGACAGGGAAGAGACCCAGTACTTC
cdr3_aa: CAAHRDREETQYF

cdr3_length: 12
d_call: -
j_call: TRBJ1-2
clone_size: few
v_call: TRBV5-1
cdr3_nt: TGCGCCAGCAGCCTGGAGCACTATGGCTACACCTTC
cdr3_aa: CASSLEHYGYTF

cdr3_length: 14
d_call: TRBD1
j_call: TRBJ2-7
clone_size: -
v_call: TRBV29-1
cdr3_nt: TGCAGCGTTGAGTTGACAGGGTCTCCCTACGAGCAGTACTTC
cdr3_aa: CSVELTGSPYEQYF

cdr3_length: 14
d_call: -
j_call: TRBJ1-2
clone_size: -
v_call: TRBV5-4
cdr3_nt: TGTGCCAGCAGCCGAGACAGTATTCCCCTTGGCTACACCTTC
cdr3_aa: CASSRDSIPLGYTF

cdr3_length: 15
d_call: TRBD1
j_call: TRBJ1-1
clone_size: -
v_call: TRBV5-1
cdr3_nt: TGCGCCAGCAGCGGCGGACAGGGGGTGAACACTGAAGCTTTCTTT
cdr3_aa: CASSGGQGVNTEAFF

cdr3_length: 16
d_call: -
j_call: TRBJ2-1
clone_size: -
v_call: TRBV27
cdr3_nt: TGTGCCAGCAGTTTAAACCCAACTCGAGCCCGGGATGAGCAGTTCTTC
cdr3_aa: CASSLNPTRARDEQFF

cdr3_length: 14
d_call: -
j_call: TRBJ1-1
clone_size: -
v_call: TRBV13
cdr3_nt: TGTGCCAGCAGCTTTCTAGACCTGAACACTGAAGCTTTCTTT
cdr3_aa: CASSFLDLNTEAFF

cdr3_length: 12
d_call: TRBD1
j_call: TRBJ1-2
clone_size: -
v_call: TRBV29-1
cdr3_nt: TGCAGCATAGGGACAGGGGGGGATGGCTACACCTTC
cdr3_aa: CSIGTGGDGYTF

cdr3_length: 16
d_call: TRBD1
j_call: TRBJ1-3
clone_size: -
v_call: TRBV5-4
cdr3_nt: TGTGCCAGCAGCTTGGAAGGACAGGCCTCTGGAAACACCATATATTTT
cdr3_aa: CASSLEGQASGNTIYF

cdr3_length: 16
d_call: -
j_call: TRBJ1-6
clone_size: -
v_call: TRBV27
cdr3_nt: TGTGCCAGCAGTCCCGCCGGGACTGCCGGCCATTCACCCCTCCACTTT
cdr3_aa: CASSPAGTAGHSPLHF

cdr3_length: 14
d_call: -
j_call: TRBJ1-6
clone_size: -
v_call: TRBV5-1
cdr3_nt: TGCGCCAGCAGCTCCGGAGAGAATAATTCACCCCTCCACTTT
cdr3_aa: CASSSGENNSPLHF